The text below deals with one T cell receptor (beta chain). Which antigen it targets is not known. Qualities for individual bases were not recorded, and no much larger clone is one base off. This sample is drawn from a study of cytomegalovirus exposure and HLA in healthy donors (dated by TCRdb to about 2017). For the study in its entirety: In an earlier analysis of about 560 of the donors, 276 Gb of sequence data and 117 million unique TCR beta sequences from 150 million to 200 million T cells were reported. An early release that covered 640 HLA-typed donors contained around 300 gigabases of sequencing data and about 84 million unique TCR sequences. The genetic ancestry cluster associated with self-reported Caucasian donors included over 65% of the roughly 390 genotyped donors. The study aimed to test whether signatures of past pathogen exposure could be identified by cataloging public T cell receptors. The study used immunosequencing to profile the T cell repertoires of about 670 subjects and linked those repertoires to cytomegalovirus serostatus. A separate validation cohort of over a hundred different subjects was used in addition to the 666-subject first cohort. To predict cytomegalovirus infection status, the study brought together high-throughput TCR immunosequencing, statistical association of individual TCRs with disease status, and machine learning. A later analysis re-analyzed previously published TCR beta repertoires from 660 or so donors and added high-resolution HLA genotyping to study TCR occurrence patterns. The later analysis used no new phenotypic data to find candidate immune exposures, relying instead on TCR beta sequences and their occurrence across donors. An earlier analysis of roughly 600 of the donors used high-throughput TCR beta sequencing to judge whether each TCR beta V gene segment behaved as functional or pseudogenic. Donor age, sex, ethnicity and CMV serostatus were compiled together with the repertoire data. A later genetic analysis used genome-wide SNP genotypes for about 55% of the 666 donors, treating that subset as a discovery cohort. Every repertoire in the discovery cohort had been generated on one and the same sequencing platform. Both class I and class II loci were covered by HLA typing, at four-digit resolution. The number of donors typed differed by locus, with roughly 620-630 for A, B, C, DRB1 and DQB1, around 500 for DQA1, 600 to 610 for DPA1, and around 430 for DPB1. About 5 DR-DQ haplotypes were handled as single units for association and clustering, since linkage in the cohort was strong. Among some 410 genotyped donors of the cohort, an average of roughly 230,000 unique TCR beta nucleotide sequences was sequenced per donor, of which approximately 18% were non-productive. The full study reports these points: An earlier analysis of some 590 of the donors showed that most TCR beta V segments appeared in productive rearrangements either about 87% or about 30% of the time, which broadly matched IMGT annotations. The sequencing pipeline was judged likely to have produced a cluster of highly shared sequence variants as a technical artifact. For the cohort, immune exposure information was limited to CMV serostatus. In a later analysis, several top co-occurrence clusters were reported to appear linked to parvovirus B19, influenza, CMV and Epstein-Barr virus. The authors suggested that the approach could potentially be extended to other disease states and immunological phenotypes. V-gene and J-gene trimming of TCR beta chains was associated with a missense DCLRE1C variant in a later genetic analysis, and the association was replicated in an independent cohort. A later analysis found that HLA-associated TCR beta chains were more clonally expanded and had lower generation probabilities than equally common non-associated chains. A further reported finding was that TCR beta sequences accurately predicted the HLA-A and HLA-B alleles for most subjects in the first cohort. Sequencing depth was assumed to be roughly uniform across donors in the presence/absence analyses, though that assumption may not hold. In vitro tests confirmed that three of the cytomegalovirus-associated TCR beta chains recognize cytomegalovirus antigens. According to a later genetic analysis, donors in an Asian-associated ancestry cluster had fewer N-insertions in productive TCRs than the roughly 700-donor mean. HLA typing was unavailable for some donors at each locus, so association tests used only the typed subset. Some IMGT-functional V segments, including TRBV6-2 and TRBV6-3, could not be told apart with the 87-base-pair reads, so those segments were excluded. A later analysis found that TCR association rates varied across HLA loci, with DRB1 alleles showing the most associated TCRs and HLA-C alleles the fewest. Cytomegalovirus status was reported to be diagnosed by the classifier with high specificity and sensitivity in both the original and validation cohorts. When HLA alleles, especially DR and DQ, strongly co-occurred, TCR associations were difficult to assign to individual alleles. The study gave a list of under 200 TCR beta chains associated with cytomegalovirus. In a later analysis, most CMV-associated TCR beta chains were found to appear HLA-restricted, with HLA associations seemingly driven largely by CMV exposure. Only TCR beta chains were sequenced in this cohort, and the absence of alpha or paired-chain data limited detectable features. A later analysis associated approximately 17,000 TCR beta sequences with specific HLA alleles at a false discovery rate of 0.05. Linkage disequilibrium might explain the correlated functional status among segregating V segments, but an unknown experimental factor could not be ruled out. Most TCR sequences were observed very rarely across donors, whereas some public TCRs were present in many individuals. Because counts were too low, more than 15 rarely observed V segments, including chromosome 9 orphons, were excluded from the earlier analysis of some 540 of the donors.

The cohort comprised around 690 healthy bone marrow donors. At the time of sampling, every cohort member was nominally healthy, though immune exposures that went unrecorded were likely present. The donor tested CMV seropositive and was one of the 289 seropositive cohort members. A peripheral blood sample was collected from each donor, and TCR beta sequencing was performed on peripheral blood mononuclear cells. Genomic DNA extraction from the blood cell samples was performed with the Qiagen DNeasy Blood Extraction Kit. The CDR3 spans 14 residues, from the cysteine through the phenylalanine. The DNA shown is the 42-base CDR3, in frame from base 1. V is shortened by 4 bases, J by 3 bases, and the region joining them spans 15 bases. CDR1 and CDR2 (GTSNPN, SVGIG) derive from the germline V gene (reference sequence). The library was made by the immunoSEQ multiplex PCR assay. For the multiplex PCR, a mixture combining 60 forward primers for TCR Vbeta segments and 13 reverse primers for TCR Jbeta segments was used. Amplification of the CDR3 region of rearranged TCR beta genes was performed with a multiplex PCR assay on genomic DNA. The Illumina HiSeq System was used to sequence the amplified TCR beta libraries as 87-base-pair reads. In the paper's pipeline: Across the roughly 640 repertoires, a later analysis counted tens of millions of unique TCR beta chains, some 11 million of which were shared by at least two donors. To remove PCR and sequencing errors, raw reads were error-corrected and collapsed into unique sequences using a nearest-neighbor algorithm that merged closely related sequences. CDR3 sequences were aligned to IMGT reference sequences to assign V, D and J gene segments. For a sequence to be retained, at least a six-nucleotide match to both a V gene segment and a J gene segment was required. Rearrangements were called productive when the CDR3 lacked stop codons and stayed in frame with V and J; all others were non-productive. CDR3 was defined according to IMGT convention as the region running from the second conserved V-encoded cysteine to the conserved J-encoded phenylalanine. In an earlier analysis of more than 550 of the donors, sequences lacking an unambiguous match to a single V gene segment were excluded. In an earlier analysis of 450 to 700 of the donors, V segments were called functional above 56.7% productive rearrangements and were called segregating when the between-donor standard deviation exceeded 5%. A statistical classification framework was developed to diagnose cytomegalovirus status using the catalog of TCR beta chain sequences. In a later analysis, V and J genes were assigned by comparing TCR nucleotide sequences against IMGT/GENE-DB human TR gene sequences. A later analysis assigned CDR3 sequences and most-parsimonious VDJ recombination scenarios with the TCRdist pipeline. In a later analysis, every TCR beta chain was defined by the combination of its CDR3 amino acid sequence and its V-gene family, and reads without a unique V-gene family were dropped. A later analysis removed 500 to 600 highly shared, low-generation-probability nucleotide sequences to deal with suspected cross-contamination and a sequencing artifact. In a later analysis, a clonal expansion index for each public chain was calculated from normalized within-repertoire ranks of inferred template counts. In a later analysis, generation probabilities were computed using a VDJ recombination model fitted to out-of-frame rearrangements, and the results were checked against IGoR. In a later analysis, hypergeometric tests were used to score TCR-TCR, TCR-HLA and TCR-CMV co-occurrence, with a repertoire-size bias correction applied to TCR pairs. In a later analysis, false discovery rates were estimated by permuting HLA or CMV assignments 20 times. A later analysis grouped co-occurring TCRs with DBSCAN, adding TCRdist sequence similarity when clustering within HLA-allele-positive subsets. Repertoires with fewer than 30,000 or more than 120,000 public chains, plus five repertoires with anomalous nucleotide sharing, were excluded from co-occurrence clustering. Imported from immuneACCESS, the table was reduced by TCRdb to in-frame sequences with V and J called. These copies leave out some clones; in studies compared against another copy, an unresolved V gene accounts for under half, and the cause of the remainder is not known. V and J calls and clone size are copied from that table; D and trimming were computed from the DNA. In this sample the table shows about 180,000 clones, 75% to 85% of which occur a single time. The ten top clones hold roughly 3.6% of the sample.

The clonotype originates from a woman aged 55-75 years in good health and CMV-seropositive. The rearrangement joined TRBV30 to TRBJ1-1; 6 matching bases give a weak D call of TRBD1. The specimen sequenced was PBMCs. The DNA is TGTGCCTGGAAACATCGGGGGGCGTACACTGAAGCTTTCTTT. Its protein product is CAWKHRGAYTEAFF.